These T cell receptor beta chains were read from a single sample in a study of blood T cell repertoires in COVID-19. This table comes from immunoSEQ multiplex PCR, and its TCRdb copy is limited to in-frame clones, with some not included. The sample lists roughly 130,000 clones, about 80% seen once, with roughly 15% in the top ten. Sequencing was carried out using peripheral blood. Receptors originate from a woman in her 50s with acute or convalescent COVID-19. CDR3s include the opening cysteine and the closing phenylalanine or tryptophan. A D gene is named only where the DNA matches it firmly. Clone size is shown for a subset of rows, as once, few, many or a class of expanded clone.

clone_size	v_call	d_call	j_call	cdr3_nt	cdr3_aa
.	TRBV6-5	TRBD2	TRBJ2-3	TGTGCCAGCAGCTCCCGGGGGGGGAGTGCAGATACGCAGTATTTT	CASSSRGGSADTQYF
.	TRBV7-3	TRBD2	TRBJ2-1	TGTGCCAGCAGCTCCGAGACTAGCGGGGTCAATGAGCAGTTCTTC	CASSSETSGVNEQFF
.	TRBV9	.	TRBJ2-2	TGTGCCAGCAGCACAGGGAACACCGGGGAGCTGTTTTTT	CASSTGNTGELFF
.	TRBV25-1	TRBD1	TRBJ1-1	TGTGCCAGCAGTGAATGGACAGGGGGCTTGGGCACTGAAGCTTTCTTT	CASSEWTGGLGTEAFF
.	TRBV3-1/TRBV3-2	TRBD1	TRBJ1-6	TGTGCCAGCAGCCAAGGAATTGGGGGACAGGGCTCCTCACCCCTCCACTTT	CASSQGIGGQGSSPLHF
.	TRBV2	TRBD1	TRBJ2-3	TGTGCCAGCAGGGACAGGGGTACCACAGATACGCAGTATTTT	CASRDRGTTDTQYF
.	TRBV3-1/TRBV3-2	TRBD2	TRBJ2-3	TGTGCCAGCAGCCAACTTGGGGGGGGAATCACAGATACGCAGTATTTT	CASSQLGGGITDTQYF
.	TRBV5-1	.	TRBJ1-2	TGCGCCAGCAGCTTGGGCGGCCTGGGGGGTGGCTACACCTTC	CASSLGGLGGGYTF
.	TRBV15	.	TRBJ1-4	TGTGCCACCAGCCGGTCTAGACAGGAAAATGAAAAACTGTTTTTT	CATSRSRQENEKLFF
once	TRBV30	.	TRBJ2-6	TGTGCCTGGAGTGTACCAAAGGGACTTTCGGCAGGGGCCAACGTCCTGACTTTC	CAWSVPKGLSAGANVLTF
.	TRBV5-1	.	TRBJ2-2	TGCGCCAGCAGCTTACCCCGGGACATGAGCGGGGAGCTGTTTTTT	CASSLPRDMSGELFF
.	TRBV6-1	.	TRBJ1-3	TGTGCCAGCAGTGACGGGGTAAACACCATATATTTT	CASSDGVNTIYF
.	TRBV2	TRBD1	TRBJ1-2	TGTGCCAGCAGTGGACTGGGACAGGGATATGGCTACACCTTC	CASSGLGQGYGYTF
.	TRBV3-1/TRBV3-2	TRBD1	TRBJ1-4	TGTGCCAGCAGCCCACCCGGGACAGGGGCTGAAAAACTGTTTTTT	CASSPPGTGAEKLFF
once	TRBV5-1	TRBD1	TRBJ2-7	TGCGCCAGCAGAGAAGCCGGGACAGGGAGCCTACGGGAGCAGTACTTC	CASREAGTGSLREQYF
few	TRBV27	TRBD2	TRBJ2-3	TGTGCCAGCTCGGGTCGACTAGCGGGGGTGATCATGGATACGCAGTATTTT	CASSGRLAGVIMDTQYF
few	TRBV30	TRBD1	TRBJ1-5	TGTGCCTGGGGGGGACAGGGAGATCAGCCCCAGCATTTT	CAWGGQGDQPQHF
.	TRBV18	TRBD1	TRBJ1-2	TGTGCCAGCTCACCAAAGTTGACAGGGTCGAACTATGGCTACACCTTC	CASSPKLTGSNYGYTF
.	TRBV11-2	TRBD1	TRBJ1-3	TGTGCCAGCAGCTTAGCAGGGGGCGTTTTTCCGGGAAACACCATATATTTT	CASSLAGGVFPGNTIYF
.	TRBV6-2/TRBV6-3	TRBD1	TRBJ2-7	TGTGCCAGCAGTTACCTAGGGACAGGGGGCTACCTACCCTCCTACGAGCAGTACTTC	CASSYLGTGGYLPSYEQYF
.	TRBV7-9	.	TRBJ1-2	TGTGCCAGCAGCCCCCGCATTGGGGGCCCCAACTATGGCTACACCTTC	CASSPRIGGPNYGYTF
.	TRBV19	TRBD1	TRBJ1-2	TGTGCCAGTAGTATACAGGGGGCGCAAGTCTATGGCTACACCTTC	CASSIQGAQVYGYTF
few	TRBV2	.	TRBJ1-6	TGTGCCAGCTATCGGGAACCCAATTCACCCCTCCACTTT	CASYREPNSPLHF
once	TRBV28	.	TRBJ2-7	TGTGCCAGCAGTCCTCCGACACAAGCCTACGAGCAGTACTTC	CASSPPTQAYEQYF
.	TRBV5-1	TRBD1	TRBJ1-5	TGCGCCAGCAGCTTGGGGGACGGGACAGGACACAATCAGCCCCAGCATTTT	CASSLGDGTGHNQPQHF
.	TRBV21-1	.	TRBJ1-1	TGTGCCAGCAGCAGGTTTTCGAGAACGAACACTGAAGCTTTCTTT	CASSRFSRTNTEAFF
.	TRBV2	.	TRBJ1-1	TGTGCCAGCATCCGTACCGAGGCTTTCTTT	CASIRTEAFF
.	TRBV13	TRBD1	TRBJ2-1	TGTGCCAGCAGAAGGAGAGCCGGGACAGTTGTAATCAGCTCCTACAATGAGCAGTTCTTC	CASRRRAGTVVISSYNEQFF
.	TRBV18	.	TRBJ2-4	TGTGCCAGCTCACCATACCGAGGGGCCAAAAACATTCAGTACTTC	CASSPYRGAKNIQYF
.	TRBV6-5	TRBD1	TRBJ1-1	TGTGCCAGCAGTTACCGCCGACAGGGTTTAGCTTTCTTT	CASSYRRQGLAFF
.	TRBV19	.	TRBJ1-4	TGTGCCAGTAGATGGGACAACACCGATGAAAAACTGTTTTTT	CASRWDNTDEKLFF
.	TRBV4-1	TRBD2	TRBJ2-1	TGCGCCAGCAGCCAAGTGGTTGCGGGGGAATACCCCTACAATGAGCAGTTCTTC	CASSQVVAGEYPYNEQFF
.	TRBV2	TRBD1	TRBJ1-2	TGTGCCAGCGGGGATGACAGGGGGCTTTCCTATGGCTACACCTTC	CASGDDRGLSYGYTF
.	TRBV30	TRBD1	TRBJ1-2	TGTGCCTCCACAGGGGGTATTAGCTATGGCTACACCTTC	CASTGGISYGYTF
few	TRBV6-1	.	TRBJ1-4	TGTGCCAGCAGTGAAGCGATCCTAGCGACTAATGAAAAACTGTTTTTT	CASSEAILATNEKLFF
.	TRBV19	TRBD1	TRBJ1-5	TGTGCCAGTAGTACCCGACAGGGGGCTGGGAGCAATCAGCCCCAGCATTTT	CASSTRQGAGSNQPQHF
few	TRBV7-8	.	TRBJ2-6	TGTGCCAGCAGCACCTTCCTAAGAGGGGCCAACGTCCTGACTTTC	CASSTFLRGANVLTF
few	TRBV5-4	TRBD1	TRBJ1-6	TGTGCCAGCAGCCTGGGACAGGGAAGCTCCTATAATTCACCCCTCCACTTT	CASSLGQGSSYNSPLHF
.	TRBV2	.	TRBJ1-1	TGTGCCAGCAGTGAAAGAGGCACAACCGAAGCTTTCTTT	CASSERGTTEAFF
.	TRBV27	TRBD1	TRBJ1-5	TGTGCCAGCAGTTCCCACGACATTGGGACAGCCTTCACGACGGGGTATAGCAATCAGCCCCAGCATTTT	CASSSHDIGTAFTTGYSNQPQHF
.	TRBV6-5	TRBD2	TRBJ2-3	TGTGCCAGCAGCCGCGGGGGGGCTACAGATACGCAGTATTTT	CASSRGGATDTQYF
.	TRBV19	.	TRBJ1-5	TGTGCCAGTAAGGCGGGTCCCAGTGGCTTGGGCAATCAGCCCCAGCATTTT	CASKAGPSGLGNQPQHF
.	TRBV3-1/TRBV3-2	TRBD1	TRBJ2-1	TGTGCCAGCACCCGGACAGGGCGTACTATTGGGCAGTTCTTC	CASTRTGRTIGQFF
.	TRBV29-1	.	TRBJ1-5	TGCAGCCCCAGCACCTTGGGGACTTTTCCAACCCATCAGCCCCAGCATTTT	CSPSTLGTFPTHQPQHF
.	TRBV2	TRBD1	TRBJ1-4	TGTGCCAGCAGAGAAAAAACAGGGGCAACTAATGAAAAACTGTTTTTT	CASREKTGATNEKLFF
few	TRBV7-9	.	TRBJ1-6	TGTGCCAGCTGCCGGGGGGACGCGAAATCACCCCTCCACTTT	CASCRGDAKSPLHF
.	TRBV2	.	TRBJ1-6	TGTGCCAGCAGTGTCGTTACGGGGAGCTCCTATAATTCACCCCTCCACTTT	CASSVVTGSSYNSPLHF
.	TRBV5-1	.	TRBJ1-3	TGCGCCAGCAGCCCCACAGCAAAACCTACTGGAAACACCATATATTTT	CASSPTAKPTGNTIYF
.	TRBV15	.	TRBJ2-1	TGTGCCACCAGCAGTGGCTGGGTAGCACCGAGACCCGTTGAGCAGTTCTTC	CATSSGWVAPRPVEQFF
.	TRBV27	TRBD1	TRBJ1-1	TGTGCCAGCACCGCGGGACAGATGAACACTGAAGCTTTCTTT	CASTAGQMNTEAFF
.	TRBV21-1	.	TRBJ2-1	TGTGCCAGCACCAAAAAGCGGGGGGGCGGCAATGAGCAGTTCTTC	CASTKKRGGGNEQFF
.	TRBV10-3	.	TRBJ1-5	TGTGCCATCAGTGACGAGGGTCCTAATCAGCCCCAGCATTTT	CAISDEGPNQPQHF
.	TRBV28	.	TRBJ1-1	TGTGCCAGCAGTTTAAGGGGAACTGAAGCTTTCTTT	CASSLRGTEAFF
.	TRBV19	.	TRBJ1-1	TGTGCCAGTACCATCGACAGGTTCACTGAAGCTTTCTTT	CASTIDRFTEAFF